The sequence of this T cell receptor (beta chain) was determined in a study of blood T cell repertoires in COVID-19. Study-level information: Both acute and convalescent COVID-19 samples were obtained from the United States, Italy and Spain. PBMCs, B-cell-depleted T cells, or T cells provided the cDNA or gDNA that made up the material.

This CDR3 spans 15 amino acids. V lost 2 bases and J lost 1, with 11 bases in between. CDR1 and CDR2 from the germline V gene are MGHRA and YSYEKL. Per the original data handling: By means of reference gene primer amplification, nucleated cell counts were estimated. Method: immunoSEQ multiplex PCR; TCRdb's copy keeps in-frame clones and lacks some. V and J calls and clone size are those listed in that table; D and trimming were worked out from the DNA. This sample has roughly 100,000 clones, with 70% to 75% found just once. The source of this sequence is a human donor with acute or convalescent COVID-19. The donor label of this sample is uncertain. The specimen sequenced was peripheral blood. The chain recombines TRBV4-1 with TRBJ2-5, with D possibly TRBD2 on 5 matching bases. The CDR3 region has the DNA TGCGCCAGCAGCCAACCACTAGTTTCCCAAGAGACCCAGTACTTC. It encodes CASSQPLVSQETQYF.